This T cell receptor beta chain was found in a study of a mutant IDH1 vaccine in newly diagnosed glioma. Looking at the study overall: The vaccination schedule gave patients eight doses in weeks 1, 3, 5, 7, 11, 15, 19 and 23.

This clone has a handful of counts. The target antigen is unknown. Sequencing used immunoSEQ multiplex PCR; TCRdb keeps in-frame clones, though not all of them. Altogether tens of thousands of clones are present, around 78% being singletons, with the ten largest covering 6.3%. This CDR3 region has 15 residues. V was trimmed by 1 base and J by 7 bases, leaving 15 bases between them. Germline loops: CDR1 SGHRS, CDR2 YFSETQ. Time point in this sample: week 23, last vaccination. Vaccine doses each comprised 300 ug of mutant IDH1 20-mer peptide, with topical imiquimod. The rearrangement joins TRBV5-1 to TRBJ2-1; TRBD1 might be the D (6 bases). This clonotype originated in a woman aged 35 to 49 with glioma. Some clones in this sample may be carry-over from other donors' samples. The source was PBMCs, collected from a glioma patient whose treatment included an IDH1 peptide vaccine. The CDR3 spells CASSLLQGALNEQFF. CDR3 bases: TGCGCCAGCAGCTTGTTACAGGGAGCTTTGAATGAGCAGTTCTTC.